This T cell receptor beta chain was captured by sequencing in a study of cytomegalovirus exposure and HLA in healthy donors. Researchers ran the PCR with 60 Vbeta and 13 Jbeta primers. The repertoire was sequenced with immunoSEQ multiplex PCR; TCRdb's copy has only in-frame clones and lacks some. The sample shows around 63,000 clones, about 71% of them seen only once. Germline CDR1 is MGHRA and CDR2 is YSYEKL. The CDR3 extends over 18 amino acids. V was cut by 1 base and J by 3 bases, with 20 bases left in between. This clone was counted between two and nine times. The sample consisted of PBMCs. This clonotype was obtained from a man aged 55 to 70 in good health and CMV-seropositive. The rearrangement uses TRBV4-1 and TRBJ2-3, with D maybe TRBD2 (6 bases). CDR3 nucleotides: TGCGCCAGCAGCCAAGTTACTTTCGGGACTGGCTTTACAGATACGCAGTATTTT. Translation gives CASSQVTFGTGFTDTQYF.